This T cell receptor beta chain came from a study of PD-1 blockade in classical Hodgkin lymphoma. Looking at the study overall: It was nivolumab at 3 mg/kg, given intravenously every 2 weeks, that patients received.

CDR3 size: 16 residues. Trimming took 0 bases from V and 5 from J; bases not matched to a gene: 6. Germline loops: CDR1 MGHRA, CDR2 YSYEKL. Time point here: cycle 4 day 1 (C4D1), after 6 weeks of nivolumab. Exposure to brentuximab vedotin varied, and each patient had relapsed following autologous stem cell transplantation. Magnetic negative selection of thawed PBMCs yielded the CD8+ T cells. The protocol was immunoSEQ multiplex PCR, while the TCRdb copy is restricted to in-frame clones and leaves out a portion. The sample carries roughly 7,500 clones, approximately 60% recorded once. Source: CD8+ T cells from blood, taken before the fourth cycle of nivolumab. The receptor comes from a human donor with classical Hodgkin lymphoma. The chain recombines TRBV4-1 with TRBJ1-5; TRBD1 agrees at 8 bases. The CDR3 DNA reads as TGCGCCAGCAGCCAAGATAACAGGGGGGAAGATCAGCCCCAGCATTTT. This gives the protein CASSQDNRGEDQPQHF.